Listed here are 18 T cell receptor beta chains from one sample, sequenced in a study of OX40 agonist ivuxolimab in advanced cancers. Method: immunoSEQ multiplex PCR; TCRdb's copy keeps in-frame clones and lacks some. This repertoire shows 65,000 to 95,000 clones, 90% found once; its top ten account for 0.25% to 0.35%. The sequences come from CD4+ or CD8+ T cells sorted from blood, collected in a trial of the OX40 agonist ivuxolimab. These receptors all stem from an adult with an advanced solid tumor such as melanoma, head and neck, liver or kidney cancer.

The J gene is TRBJ2-5, the V gene TRBV27, with 8 bases fitting TRBD1. The CDR3 contains 14 residues. V shed 6 bases and J 5 bases; nucleotides not matched to a gene: 8. Germline CDR1 is MNHEY and CDR2 is SMNVEV (reference sequence). CDR3 in amino acids: CASSGGQGRETQYF. The CDR3 DNA reads TGTGCCAGCAGCGGCGGACAGGGAAGGGAGACCCAGTACTTC.

V and J are TRBV5-1 and TRBJ2-7, with 12 bases that match TRBD2. Trimming removed 5 bases from V and 5 bases from J; junction bases left unmatched: 8. The CDR3 sequence is 15 residues long. CDR1 is SGHRS and CDR2 is YFSETQ in the germline V gene. CDR3 DNA sequence: TGCGCCAGCAGTCAAGGACTAGCGGGGATAGACGAGCAGTACTTC. Amino acids: CASSQGLAGIDEQYF.

V and J are TRBV11-2 and TRBJ1-6; TRBD1 agrees at 7 bases. V shed 5 bases and J 7 bases; nucleotides not matched to a gene: 11. CDR1 is SGHAT and CDR2 is FQNNGV in the germline V gene. The CDR3 is 16 residues long. CDR3 nucleotides: TGTGCCAGCAGCGCTTTAGAGACAGGGTACAATTCACCCCTCCACTTT. Translated: CASSALETGYNSPLHF.

This chain links TRBV2 with TRBJ2-1; 9 bases map to TRBD2. Trimming at V came to 7 bases and at J to 3 bases, leaving 7 bases not matched to a gene. CDR3 length equals 15 residues. Germline V gene data show CDR1 as SNHLY and CDR2 as FYNNEI. CDR3 DNA: TGTGCCAGCACCCTCGGACTAGCGTTCTACAATGAGCAGTTCTTC. Amino acid sequence: CASTLGLAFYNEQFF.

This clone has a single count. The rearrangement uses TRBV6-6 and TRBJ1-5; D is ambiguous. Germline assignment: CDR1 MNHNY and CDR2 SVGAGI (reference sequence). The CDR3 loop spans 12 amino acids. Trimming took 8 bases from V and 3 from J, leaving 8 bases between them. CDR3 bases: TGTGCCAGCGGTACTGCCAATCAGCCCCAGCATTTT. This codes for CASGTANQPQHF.

The rearrangement joins TRBV19 to TRBJ1-2; 12 bases map to TRBD1. The CDR3 covers 17 residues. The V segment lost 2 bases and the J segment 2 bases; nucleotides outside the gene matches: 6. CDR1 is LNHDA and CDR2 is SQIVND in the germline V gene (reference sequence). For the CDR3, the DNA is TGTGCCAGTAGTATATCCCTCGGGACAGGGGGCAACTATGGCTACACCTTC. Translated, it gives CASSISLGTGGNYGYTF. Complete variable domain (other parts from reference TRBV19 and TRBJ1-2): DGGITQSPKYLFRKEGQNVTLSCEQNLNHDAMYWYRQDPGQGLRLIYYSQIVNDFQKGDIAEGYSVSREKKESFPLTVTSAQKNPTAFYLCASSISLGTGGNYGYTFGSGTRLTVV.

The genes are TRBV11-2 and TRBJ2-5; tentative D call: TRBD1 (5 bases). The germline V gene has CDR1 SGHAT and CDR2 FQNNGV. Trimming left V 5 bases short and J 3 bases short, with 22 bases between. The CDR3 spans 17 residues. The CDR3 nucleotides read TGTGCCAGCAGCCCGCAGATTAGGACAATTCATAAAGAGACCCAGTACTTC. Residues: CASSPQIRTIHKETQYF.

This chain joins TRBV5-6 and TRBJ1-4; perhaps TRBD1 as D (6 bases). V was pared by 0 bases and J by 8 bases, with 17 bases between. CDR3 size: 16 residues. CDR1 SGHDT and CDR2 YYEEEE come from the germline V gene. CDR3 DNA: TGTGCCAGCAGCTTGGCGACTAATCAGGGGTCGGAAAAACTGTTTTTT. It yields the protein CASSLATNQGSEKLFF.

This chain uses TRBV14 with TRBJ1-3; D gene uncertain. CDR3 length: 13 amino acids. Germline V gives CDR1 SGHDN, CDR2 FVKESK. V was clipped by 3 bases and J by 1 base, with 4 bases between them. Here the CDR3 reads CASSQVSGNTIYF. As DNA, the CDR3 is TGTGCCAGCAGCCAGGTATCTGGAAACACCATATATTTT.

This CDR3 is CASSQEGLDGYTF. The DNA of the CDR3 is TGTGCCAGCAGCCAAGAGGGGTTAGATGGCTACACCTTC. This chain links TRBV4-2 with TRBJ1-2; D is ambiguous. The CDR3 contains 13 residues. Trimming shortened V by 0 bases and J by 6 bases, and 8 bases separated the two germline ends. CDR1 is LGHNA and CDR2 is YNFKEQ in the germline V gene.

V and J are TRBV7-9 and TRBJ1-1; D gene ambiguous. The germline V gene has CDR1 SEHNR and CDR2 FQNEAQ (reference sequence). The CDR3 has 13 residues. V dropped 1 base and J dropped 5 bases, with 8 bases sitting between them. The CDR3 DNA is TGTGCCAGCAGCTTAGTTTTGGAGACTGAAGCTTTCTTT. Amino acids: CASSLVLETEAFF.

The chain uses TRBV5-4 and TRBJ1-1; 8 bases agree with TRBD1. The germline gives CDR1 SGHNT, CDR2 YYREEE (reference sequence). Trimming cost V 2 bases and J 4 bases; bases outside gene matches: 1. The CDR3 loop spans 13 amino acids. CDR3 sequence reads: CASSLTGGTEAFF. In DNA, the CDR3 is TGTGCCAGCAGCTTAACAGGGGGCACTGAAGCTTTCTTT.

J is TRBJ2-1 and V is TRBV5-6; no clear D gene. The germline CDR1 and CDR2 sequences are SGHDT and YYEEEE. With 4 bases removed from V and 1 base from J, the gap between germline ends came to 12 bases. The CDR3 contains 15 residues. The CDR3 is CASSLAYISYNEQFF. In nucleotides, the CDR3 is TGTGCCAGCAGCCTCGCTTACATTTCCTACAATGAGCAGTTCTTC.

This clone was seen a single time. This CDR3 reads CASSSLRPLSGNTIYF. The DNA of the CDR3 is TGTGCCAGCAGCTCCCTAAGACCGCTCTCTGGAAACACCATATATTTT. The chain employs TRBV11-2 and TRBJ1-3; D call uncertain. This CDR3 region has 16 residues. Trimming removed 4 bases at V and 0 bases at J, with 13 bases between. The germline V gene has CDR1 SGHAT and CDR2 FQNNGV.

This clone was found once. The gene calls are TRBV28 and TRBJ2-7, with a possible D match to TRBD1 (6 bases). The CDR3 spans 13 residues. Trimming stripped 6 bases from V and 2 bases from J, with 11 bases between. CDR1 MDHEN and CDR2 SYDVKM come from the germline V gene. As DNA, the CDR3 is TGTGCCAGCAGCCGGGGACAACCCTACGAGCAGTACGTC. The encoded protein is CASSRGQPYEQYV.

J is TRBJ1-4 and V is TRBV4-1; 9 bases align to TRBD1. The J segment lost 0 bases and the V segment lost 4 bases, leaving 3 bases of the junction unmatched. The CDR3 has 16 residues. Looked up from germline, CDR1 is MGHRA and CDR2 is YSYEKL. The chain's CDR3 is CASSPGQGATNEKLFF. In DNA form, the CDR3 reads TGCGCCAGCAGCCCGGGACAGGGTGCAACTAATGAAAAACTGTTTTTT.

The table lists this clone with a count of one. The rearrangement uses TRBV2 and TRBJ1-1; 8 nucleotides line up with TRBD1. CDR1 is SNHLY and CDR2 is FYNNEI in the germline V gene. Germline trimming cut 5 bases from V and 0 bases from J; bases unmatched to any gene: 11. This CDR3 is 17 amino acids long. The CDR3 DNA is TGTGCCAGCAGTTTCGCGACAGGGGTTCTTCTGAACACTGAAGCTTTCTTT. Translated: CASSFATGVLLNTEAFF.

The V call is TRBV7-2, the J call TRBJ2-3; D is possibly TRBD2 (6 bases). V dropped 5 bases and J dropped 2 bases, with 20 bases sitting between them. Germline V gives CDR1 SGHTA, CDR2 FQGNSA. The CDR3 contains 17 residues. The CDR3 DNA is TGTGCCAGCAGCCTTCTTCGGGCGGGGAGGATCACAGATACGCAGTATTTT. It specifies CASSLLRAGRITDTQYF.